This T cell receptor beta chain was identified in a study of T cell responses to AZD1222 COVID-19 vaccine. With 6 bases removed from V and 0 bases from J, the gap between germline ends came to 14 bases. Germline-derived CDR1 and CDR2 are LNHDA and SQIVND (reference sequence). The CDR3 sequence is 16 residues long. This clone has only one observation. TCRdb keeps only in-frame clones here, not all; method: immunoSEQ multiplex PCR. The sample shows roughly 140,000 clones, around 94% of them seen only once. V is TRBV19 and J is TRBJ2-2, with D maybe TRBD1 (5 bases). Sequences were derived from peripheral blood, sampled after recovery from COVID-19. This sequence was found in an adult who had recovered from COVID-19. CDR3 in DNA: TGTGCCAGTAGCCCCAACAGGTTTTCGAACACCGGGGAGCTGTTTTTT. The encoded protein is CASSPNRFSNTGELFF. Full variable domain (outside the CDR3, taken from reference TRBV19 and TRBJ2-2): DGGITQSPKYLFRKEGQNVTLSCEQNLNHDAMYWYRQDPGQGLRLIYYSQIVNDFQKGDIAEGYSVSREKKESFPLTVTSAQKNPTAFYLCASSPNRFSNTGELFFGEGSRLTVL.